This TCR beta chain comes out of a study of T cell changes during pregnancy in multiple sclerosis. The CDR3 consists of 12 residues. V was cut by 11 bases and J by 6 bases, with 17 bases left in between. Germline loops: CDR1 MNHNY, CDR2 SVGAGI (reference sequence). TCRdb's table, derived via immunoSEQ multiplex PCR, lists solely in-frame clones and lacks some. Among about 53,000 clones, 80% to 95% were seen once, and the ten largest hold 0.5%. The sequence came from a female donor with multiple sclerosis, enrolled in a pregnancy study. The source material was CD4+ T cells from peripheral blood mononuclear cells, sampled in the third trimester of pregnancy. This chain links TRBV6-6 with TRBJ2-7; TRBD1 might be the D (6 bases). This chain's CDR3 is CASTGTVFEQYF. The CDR3 DNA is TGTGCCTCCACAGGGACCGTTTTCGAGCAGTACTTC.